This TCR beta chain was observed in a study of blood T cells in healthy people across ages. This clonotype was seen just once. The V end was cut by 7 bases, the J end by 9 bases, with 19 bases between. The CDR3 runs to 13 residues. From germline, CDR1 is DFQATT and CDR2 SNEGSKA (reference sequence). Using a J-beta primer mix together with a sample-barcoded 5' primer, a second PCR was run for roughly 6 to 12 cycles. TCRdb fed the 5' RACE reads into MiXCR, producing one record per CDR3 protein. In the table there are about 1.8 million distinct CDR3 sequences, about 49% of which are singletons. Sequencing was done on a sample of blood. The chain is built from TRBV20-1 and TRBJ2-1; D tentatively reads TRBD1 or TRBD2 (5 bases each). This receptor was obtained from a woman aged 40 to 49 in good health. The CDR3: CSVPAGLRGEQFF. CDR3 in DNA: TGCAGTGTCCCCGCAGGGTTGAGGGGTGAGCAGTTCTTC.